A selection of T cell receptor beta chains follows, all from one sample in a study of a mutant IDH1 vaccine in newly diagnosed glioma. These receptors lack a known antigen. Libraries were prepared by immunoSEQ multiplex PCR; TCRdb keeps only in-frame clonotypes and omits some of them. This sample carries about 27,000 clones, over 80% of them seen once, and the ten largest clones take 30% to 35%. The specimen was PBMCs, collected from a glioma patient whose treatment included an IDH1 peptide vaccine. These receptors were collected from a man under 40 with glioma. Both conserved end residues are trimmed from each CDR3.

TRBV2	TRBJ2-1	ASSWRGSSYNEQF
TRBV4-1	TRBJ1-5	ASSQDLEQPQH
TRBV9	TRBJ2-3	ASSSRLAGVDTQY
TRBV13	TRBJ2-1	ASGGGGRADNEQF
TRBV7-2	TRBJ1-5	ASSLRRQGNQPQH
TRBV5-1	TRBJ1-1	ASSLQVGANTEAF
TRBV5-4	TRBJ1-3	ASSKGGQGNTIY
TRBV5-4	TRBJ2-6	ASSLDSGANVLT
TRBV7-8	TRBJ2-2	ASSLIVTVGELF
TRBV6-1	TRBJ2-7	ASSELDGSYEQY
TRBV5-6	TRBJ2-7	ASSSRILQATYEQY
TRBV25-1	TRBJ2-3	ASSEIGADTQY